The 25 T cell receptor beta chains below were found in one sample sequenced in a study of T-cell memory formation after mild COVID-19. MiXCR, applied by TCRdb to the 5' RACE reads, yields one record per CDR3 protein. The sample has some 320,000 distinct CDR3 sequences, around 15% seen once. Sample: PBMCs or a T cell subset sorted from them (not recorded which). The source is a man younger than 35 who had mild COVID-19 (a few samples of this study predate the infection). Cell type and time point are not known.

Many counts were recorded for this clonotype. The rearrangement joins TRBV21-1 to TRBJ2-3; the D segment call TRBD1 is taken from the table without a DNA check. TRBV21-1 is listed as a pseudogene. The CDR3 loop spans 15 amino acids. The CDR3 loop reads CASSGQGVGTDTQYF. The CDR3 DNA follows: TGTGCCAGCAGCGGACAGGGTGTTGGCACAGATACGCAGTATTTT.

CDR3 sequence (DNA): TGCGCCAGCAGCCTGCGGGCAGTCGGTTATGAAAAACTGTTTTTT. Translating gives CASSLRAVGYEKLFF. The chain links TRBV4-1 to TRBJ1-4; D is ambiguous. Deletions cut 4 bases from V and 6 bases from J, with 15 bases between. The CDR3 extends over 15 amino acids. CDR1 MGHRA and CDR2 YSYEKL come from the germline V gene.

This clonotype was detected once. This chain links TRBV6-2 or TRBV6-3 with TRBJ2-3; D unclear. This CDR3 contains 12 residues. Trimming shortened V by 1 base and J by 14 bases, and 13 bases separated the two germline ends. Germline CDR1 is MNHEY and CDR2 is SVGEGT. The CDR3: CASSYFGTAPYF. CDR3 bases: TGTGCCAGCAGTTACTTCGGCACGGCGCCGTATTTT.

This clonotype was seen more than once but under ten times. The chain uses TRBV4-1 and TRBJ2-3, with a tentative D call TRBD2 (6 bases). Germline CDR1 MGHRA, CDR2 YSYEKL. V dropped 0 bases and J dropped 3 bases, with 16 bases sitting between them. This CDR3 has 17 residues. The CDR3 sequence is CASSQDYVAGLTDTQYF. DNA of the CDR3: TGCGCCAGCAGCCAAGATTATGTTGCGGGGTTAACAGATACGCAGTATTTT.

The CDR3 here is CASSQTMGQGASDTQYF. CDR3 nucleotide sequence: TGTGCCAGCAGCCAAACGATGGGACAGGGGGCTTCAGATACGCAGTATTTT. This chain links TRBV4-2 with TRBJ2-3, with TRBD1 identical over 12 bases. This CDR3 has 17 residues. The V gene's germline CDR1 is LGHNA and CDR2 YNFKEQ. Trimming removed 2 bases from V and 4 bases from J; junction bases left unmatched: 7.

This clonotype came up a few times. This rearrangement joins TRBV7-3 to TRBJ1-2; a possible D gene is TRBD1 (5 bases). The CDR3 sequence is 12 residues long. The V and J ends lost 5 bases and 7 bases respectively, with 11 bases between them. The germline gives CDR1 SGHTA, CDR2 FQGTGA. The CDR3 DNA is TGTGCCAGCAGCGGAGGGGAGTCTGGCTACACCTTC. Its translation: CASSGGESGYTF.

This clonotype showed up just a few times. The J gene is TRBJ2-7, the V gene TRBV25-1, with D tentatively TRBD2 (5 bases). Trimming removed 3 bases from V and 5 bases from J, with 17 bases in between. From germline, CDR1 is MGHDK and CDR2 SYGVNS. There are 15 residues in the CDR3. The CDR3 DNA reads TGTGCCAGCAGTGAGCCGGCGGGTCCGGGCGACGAGCAGTACTTC. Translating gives CASSEPAGPGDEQYF.

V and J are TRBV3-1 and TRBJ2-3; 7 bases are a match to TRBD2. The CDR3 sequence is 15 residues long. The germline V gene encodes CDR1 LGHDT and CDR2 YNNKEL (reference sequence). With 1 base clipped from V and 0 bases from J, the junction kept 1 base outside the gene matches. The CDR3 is CASSQVSGSTDTQYF. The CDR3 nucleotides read TGTGCCAGCAGCCAAGTTAGCGGGAGCACAGATACGCAGTATTTT.

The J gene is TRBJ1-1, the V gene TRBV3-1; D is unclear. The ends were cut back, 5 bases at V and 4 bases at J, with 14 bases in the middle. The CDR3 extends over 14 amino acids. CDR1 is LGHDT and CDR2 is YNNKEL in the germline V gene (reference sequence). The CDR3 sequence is CASSFTQAGTEAFF. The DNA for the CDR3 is TGTGCCAGCAGCTTCACTCAGGCGGGCACTGAAGCTTTCTTT.

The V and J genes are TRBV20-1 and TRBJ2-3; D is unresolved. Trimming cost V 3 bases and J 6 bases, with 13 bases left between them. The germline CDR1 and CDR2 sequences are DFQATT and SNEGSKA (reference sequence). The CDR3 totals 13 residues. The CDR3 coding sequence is TGCAGTGCTAGCCCCCTCGATAGGGATACGCAGTATTTT. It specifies CSASPLDRDTQYF.

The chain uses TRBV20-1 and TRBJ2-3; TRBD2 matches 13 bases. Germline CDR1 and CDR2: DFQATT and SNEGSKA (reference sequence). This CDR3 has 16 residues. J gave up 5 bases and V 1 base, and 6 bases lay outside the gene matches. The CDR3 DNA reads TGCAGTGCTAGAGCGGGCACTAGCGGGGGGGTAGATACGCAGTATTTT. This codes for CSARAGTSGGVDTQYF.

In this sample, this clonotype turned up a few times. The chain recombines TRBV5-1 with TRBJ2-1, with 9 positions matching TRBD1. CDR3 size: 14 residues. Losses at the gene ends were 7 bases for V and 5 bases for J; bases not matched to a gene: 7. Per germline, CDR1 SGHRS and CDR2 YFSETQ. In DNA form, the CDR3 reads TGCGCCAGCCGGGCGACAGGGGGACACAATGAGCAGTTCTTC. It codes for CASRATGGHNEQFF.

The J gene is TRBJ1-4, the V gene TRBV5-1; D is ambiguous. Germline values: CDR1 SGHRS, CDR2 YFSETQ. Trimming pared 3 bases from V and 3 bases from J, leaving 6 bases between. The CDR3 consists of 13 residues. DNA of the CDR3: TGCGCCAGCAGCTCCAGGCCTAATGAAAAACTGTTTTTT. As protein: CASSSRPNEKLFF.

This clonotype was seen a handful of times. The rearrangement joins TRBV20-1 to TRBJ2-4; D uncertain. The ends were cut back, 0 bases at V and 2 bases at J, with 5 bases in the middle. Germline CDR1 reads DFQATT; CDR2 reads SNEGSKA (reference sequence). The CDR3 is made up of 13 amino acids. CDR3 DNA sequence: TGCAGTGCTAGAGAGATCACCAAAAACATTCAGTACTTC. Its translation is CSAREITKNIQYF.

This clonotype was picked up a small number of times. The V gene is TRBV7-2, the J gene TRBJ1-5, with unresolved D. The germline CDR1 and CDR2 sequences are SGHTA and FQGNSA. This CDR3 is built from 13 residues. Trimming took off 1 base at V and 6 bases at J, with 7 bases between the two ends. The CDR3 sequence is CASSLEVLQPQHF. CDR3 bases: TGTGCCAGCAGCTTAGAGGTACTTCAGCCCCAGCATTTT.

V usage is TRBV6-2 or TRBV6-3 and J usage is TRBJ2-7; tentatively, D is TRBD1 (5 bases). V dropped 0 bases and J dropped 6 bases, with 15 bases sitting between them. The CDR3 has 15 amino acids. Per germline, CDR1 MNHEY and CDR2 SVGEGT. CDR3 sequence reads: CASSYSLGRASEQYF. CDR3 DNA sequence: TGTGCCAGCAGTTACTCTTTGGGCAGGGCCTCCGAGCAGTACTTC.

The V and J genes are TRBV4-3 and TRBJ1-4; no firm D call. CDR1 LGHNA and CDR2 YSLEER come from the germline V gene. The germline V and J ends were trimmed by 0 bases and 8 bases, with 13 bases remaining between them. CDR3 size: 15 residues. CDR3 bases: TGCGCCAGCAGCCAAGACCCCAGCAGCGGGGAAAAACTGTTTTTT. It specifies CASSQDPSSGEKLFF.

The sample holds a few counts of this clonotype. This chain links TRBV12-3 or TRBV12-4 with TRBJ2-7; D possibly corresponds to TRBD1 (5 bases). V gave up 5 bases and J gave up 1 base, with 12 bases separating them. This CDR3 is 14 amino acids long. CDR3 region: CASSILQGSYEQYF. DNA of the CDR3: TGTGCCAGCAGTATCCTGCAGGGTTCCTACGAGCAGTACTTC.

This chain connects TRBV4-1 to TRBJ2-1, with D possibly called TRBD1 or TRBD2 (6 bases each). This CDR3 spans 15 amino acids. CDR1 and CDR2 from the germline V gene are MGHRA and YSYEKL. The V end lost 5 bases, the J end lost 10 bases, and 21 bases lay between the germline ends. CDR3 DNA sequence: TGCGCCAGCAGCTCCCGAGGGGGGACCTTCGAAGAGCAGTTCTTC. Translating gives CASSSRGGTFEEQFF.

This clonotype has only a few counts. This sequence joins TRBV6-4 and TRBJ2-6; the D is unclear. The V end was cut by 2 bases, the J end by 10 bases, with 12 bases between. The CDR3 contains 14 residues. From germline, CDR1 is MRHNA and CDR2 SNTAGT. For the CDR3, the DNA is TGTGCCAGCAGTGACAACTCTGGGGTTAACGTCCTGACTTTC. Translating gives CASSDNSGVNVLTF.

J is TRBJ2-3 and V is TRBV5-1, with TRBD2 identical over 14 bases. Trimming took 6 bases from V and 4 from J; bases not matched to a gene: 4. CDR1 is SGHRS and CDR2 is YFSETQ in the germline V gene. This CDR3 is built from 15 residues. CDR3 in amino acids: CASTSGLAGADTQYF. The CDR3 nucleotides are TGCGCCAGCACCTCGGGACTAGCGGGGGCAGATACGCAGTATTTT.

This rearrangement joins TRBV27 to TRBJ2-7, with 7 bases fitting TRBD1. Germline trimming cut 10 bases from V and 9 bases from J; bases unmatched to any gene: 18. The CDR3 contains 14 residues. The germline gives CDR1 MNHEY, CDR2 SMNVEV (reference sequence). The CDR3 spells CANTPRTGTKGQYF. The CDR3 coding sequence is TGTGCCAACACCCCCCGGACAGGCACGAAGGGGCAGTACTTC.

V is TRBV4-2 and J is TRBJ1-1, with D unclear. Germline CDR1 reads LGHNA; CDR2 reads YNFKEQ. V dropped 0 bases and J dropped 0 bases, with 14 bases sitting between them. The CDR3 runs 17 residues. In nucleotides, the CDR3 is TGTGCCAGCAGCCAAGATCCCATCCCGGTCTTGAACACTGAAGCTTTCTTT. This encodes CASSQDPIPVLNTEAFF.

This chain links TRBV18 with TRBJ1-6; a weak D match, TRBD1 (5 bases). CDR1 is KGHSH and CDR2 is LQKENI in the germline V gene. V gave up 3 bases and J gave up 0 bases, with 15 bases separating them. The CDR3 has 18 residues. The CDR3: CASSPVGRDSSYNSPLHF. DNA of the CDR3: TGTGCCAGCTCACCTGTGGGAAGAGACAGCTCCTATAATTCACCCCTCCACTTT.

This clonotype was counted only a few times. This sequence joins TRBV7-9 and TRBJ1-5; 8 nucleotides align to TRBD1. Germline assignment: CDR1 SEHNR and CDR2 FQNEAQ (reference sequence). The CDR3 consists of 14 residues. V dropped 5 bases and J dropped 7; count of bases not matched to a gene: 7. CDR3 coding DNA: TGTGCCAGCAGCCCAGGGGGCAGAGGGCAGCCCCAGCATTTT. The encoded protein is CASSPGGRGQPQHF.